Presented here are 23 T cell receptor beta chains from one specimen sequenced in a study of response to subunit inactivated influenza vaccine listed by TCRdb under 2018. Library preparation employed RT-PCR. Data came from an Illumina HiSeq 2500. The public reads were run again by TCRdb, first through fastp at Q25 and then through MiXCR, and only productive beta chains were kept. Identical CDR3 proteins give one entry, which carries the most common genes and DNA. The sample table holds 450,000 to 500,000 distinct CDR3 sequences, of which approximately 9.9% were seen once. The ten largest clones represent roughly 12% of the sample. Explained via the paper, the time point label denotes: 45 days after influenza vaccine administration. Sequencing used PBMCs from blood, obtained about 40 days after vaccination. The receptor set was obtained from a man aged 50 to 60 who received an inactivated influenza vaccine. Donor details come from another sample of the same person, matched by shared clones.

The CDR3 bases are TGTGCCAGCAACCCTAATAGGGGGTTCCAGCGACATGAGCAGTTCTTC. Amino acids: CASNPNRGFQRHEQFF. This rearrangement joins TRBV7-8 to TRBJ2-1; weak D call: TRBD1 (6 bases). CDR3 size: 16 residues. Trimming removed 7 bases from V and 8 bases from J, with 24 bases in between. The V gene's germline CDR1 is SGHVS and CDR2 FQNEAQ.

On this clonotype itself: Being one base from a much bigger clone, this may be a read error. The rearrangement joins TRBV4-2 to TRBJ1-1; D is unclear. The CDR3 contains 11 residues. V was cut by 3 bases and J by 3 bases, with 2 bases left in between. CDR1 is LGHNA and CDR2 is YNFKEQ in the germline V gene. CDR3 region: CASSHYTEAFF. The CDR3 coding sequence is TGTGCCAGCAGCCATTACACTGAAGCTTTCTTT.

At least ten counts were recorded for this clonotype. The J gene is TRBJ2-1, the V gene TRBV5-1; TRBD2 agrees at 8 bases. V was clipped by 4 bases and J by 2 bases; unmatched bases: 17. Germline lookup yields CDR1 SGHRS and CDR2 YFSETQ. This CDR3 has 19 residues. The CDR3 is CASSDIRAKGLVTYNEQFF. In DNA form, the CDR3 reads TGCGCCAGCAGCGACATCCGGGCTAAGGGACTAGTCACCTACAATGAGCAGTTCTTC.

The sample holds a few counts of this clonotype. This chain uses TRBV20-1 with TRBJ1-2; D may be TRBD1 (5 bases). The CDR3 spans 16 residues. Germline CDR1 reads DFQATT; CDR2 reads SNEGSKA (reference sequence). The V end lost 6 bases, the J end lost 9 bases, and 29 bases lay between the germline ends. CDR3 nucleotides: TGCAGTGCCTCAAATTCCGGGACCAACCTGCGCAGGCGCTACACCTTC. This codes for CSASNSGTNLRRRYTF.

This rearrangement joins TRBV6-2 or TRBV6-3 to TRBJ2-1; D is ambiguous. The CDR3 extends over 13 amino acids. Germline CDR1 and CDR2: MNHEY and SVGEGT. Trimming cost V 0 bases and J 9 bases, with 9 bases left between them. The CDR3 DNA follows: TGTGCCAGCAGTTACTCCGGGTGGTCTGAGCAGTTCTTC. The encoded protein is CASSYSGWSEQFF.

This clonotype was found a few times. V and J are TRBV29-1 and TRBJ1-1, with a tentative D call TRBD1 (6 bases). The V end lost 5 bases, the J end lost 2 bases, and 15 bases lay between the germline ends. The CDR3 has 14 residues. The germline CDR1 and CDR2 sequences are SQVTM and ANQGSEA. The CDR3 region is CSVLVGGPNTEAFF. In nucleotides, the CDR3 is TGCAGCGTTTTAGTAGGGGGACCAAACACTGAAGCTTTCTTT.

This clonotype was observed a handful of times. The chain employs TRBV18 and TRBJ2-1; D not resolved. Germline CDR1 reads KGHSH; CDR2 reads LQKENI. The CDR3 loop spans 15 amino acids. The V end lost 1 base, the J end lost 0 bases, and 7 bases lay between the germline ends. CDR3 nucleotide sequence: TGTGCCAGCTCACCACTAGCCGTCTCCTACAATGAGCAGTTCTTC. Translating gives CASSPLAVSYNEQFF.

This clonotype occurred a few times. The chain links TRBV4-3 to TRBJ1-1; D ambiguous. The germline gives CDR1 LGHNA, CDR2 YSLEER. The CDR3 is made up of 15 amino acids. V lost 3 bases and J 8 bases, leaving 19 bases between the germline ends. The CDR3 here is CASSQMTGPLGEAFF. CDR3 nucleotides: TGCGCCAGCAGCCAGATGACCGGCCCCCTAGGCGAAGCTTTCTTT.

This clonotype was recorded many times. The chain carries TRBV4-3 and TRBJ2-1, with unresolved D. Germline V lookup: CDR1 LGHNA, CDR2 YSLEER. V lost 1 base, J lost 3 bases, and 7 bases lay in between. This CDR3 is 14 amino acids long. The CDR3 sequence: CASSQVHGYNEQFF. Here the CDR3 DNA reads TGCGCCAGCAGCCAAGTACACGGCTACAATGAGCAGTTCTTC.

This clonotype was picked up a small number of times. The chain is built from TRBV11-2 and TRBJ1-1; D gene ambiguous. Per germline, CDR1 SGHAT and CDR2 FQNNGV. The CDR3 runs 14 residues. The ends were cut back, 1 base at V and 1 base at J, with 7 bases in the middle. Here the CDR3 DNA reads TGTGCCAGCAGCTTAGCCGGATGGAACACTGAAGCTTTCTTT. This translates into CASSLAGWNTEAFF.

This chain joins TRBV6-2 or TRBV6-3 and TRBJ2-7; D is uncertain. V was trimmed by 10 bases and J by 3 bases, leaving 13 bases between them. In germline, CDR1 is MNHEY, CDR2 SVGEGT. The CDR3 consists of 12 residues. CDR3 DNA: TGTGCCACCTTCGACTGGGACTACGAGCAGTACTTC. Protein: CATFDWDYEQYF.

In this sample, this clonotype turned up many times. The V and J genes are TRBV6-1 and TRBJ2-5; either TRBD1 or TRBD2 may supply D (5 bases each). In germline, CDR1 is MNHNS, CDR2 SASEGT. The V gene lost 6 bases and the J gene lost 1 base, with 12 bases spanning the gap. The CDR3 extends over 14 amino acids. The CDR3 loop reads CASSRLGVQETQYF. The CDR3 nucleotides read TGTGCCAGCAGCCGGCTGGGGGTCCAAGAGACCCAGTACTTC.

The rearrangement links TRBV4-1 to TRBJ1-4, with D possibly TRBD1 on 5 matching bases. The ends were cut back, 5 bases at V and 8 bases at J, with 18 bases in the middle. This CDR3 is built from 15 residues. CDR1 and CDR2 (germline): MGHRA, YSYEKL. CDR3: CASSAGGNVGEKLFF. DNA of the CDR3: TGCGCCAGCAGCGCCGGGGGGAATGTCGGCGAAAAACTGTTTTTT.

This clonotype was counted at least ten times. The chain joins TRBV5-1 to TRBJ2-7; TRBD2 is a possible D gene (6 bases). Germline-derived CDR1 and CDR2 are SGHRS and YFSETQ. Trimming stripped 0 bases from V and 6 bases from J, with 13 bases between. The CDR3 covers 14 residues. This CDR3 reads CASSLELAQVEQYF. The CDR3 nucleotides read TGCGCCAGCAGCTTGGAGCTAGCGCAGGTCGAGCAGTACTTC.

CDR3 DNA sequence: TGTGCCAGCAGCTTAGCGGCTGCCAATGAGCAGTTCTTC. As protein: CASSLAAANEQFF. The chain joins TRBV7-8 to TRBJ2-1; no definite D call. CDR3 size: 13 residues. V lost 0 bases and J 6 bases, leaving 6 bases between the germline ends. CDR1 is SGHVS, CDR2 FQNEAQ, per germline.

This clonotype was found many times. The genes are TRBV9 and TRBJ2-2; no reliable D call. The CDR3 consists of 16 residues. CDR1 is SGDLS, CDR2 YYNGEE, per germline. V shed 5 bases and J shed 2 bases, with 16 bases lying between them. The CDR3 DNA is TGTGCCAGCAGGGGCCCAACCGCAGGAAACACCGGGGAGCTGTTTTTT. It encodes CASRGPTAGNTGELFF.

This clonotype showed up just a few times. The chain carries TRBV12-3 or TRBV12-4 and TRBJ2-3, with 8 bases identical to TRBD2. The ends lost 11 bases at V and 2 bases at J; junction bases unmatched: 6. The CDR3 consists of 13 residues. CDR3 nucleotide sequence: TGTGCCTGCGGGGGGAGATACACAGATACGCAGTATTTT. Translating gives CACGGRYTDTQYF.

The rearrangement joins TRBV7-2 to TRBJ2-2; D is ambiguous. V lost 2 bases to trimming and J lost 2 bases, with 3 bases between them. CDR1 is SGHTA and CDR2 is FQGNSA in the germline V gene. CDR3 length: 13 amino acids. The DNA for the CDR3 is TGTGCCAGCAGCTTAATAAACACCGGGGAGCTGTTTTTT. Protein sequence: CASSLINTGELFF.

This clonotype was seen a few times. The rearrangement uses TRBV7-9 and TRBJ2-1, with D tentatively TRBD1 or TRBD2 (7 bases each). The length of the CDR3 is 16 residues. Germline V CDR1 and CDR2: SEHNR, FQNEAQ (reference sequence). Deletions cut 5 bases from V and 4 bases from J, with 18 bases between. The CDR3 region has the DNA TGTGCCAGCAGCCGCGGGGAGGGACAGCCTTACAATGAGCAGTTCTTC. It yields the protein CASSRGEGQPYNEQFF. The entire variable domain, with the rest obtained from reference TRBV7-9 and TRBJ2-1, is as follows: DTGVSQNPRHKITKRGQNVTFRCDPISEHNRLYWYRQTLGQGPEFLTYFQNEAQLEKSRLLSDRFSAERPKGSFSTLEIQRTEQGDSAMYLCASSRGEGQPYNEQFFGPGTRLTVL.

In its sample, this clonotype was seen a few times. The chain employs TRBV29-1 and TRBJ2-5, with D perhaps TRBD1 or TRBD2 (6 bases each). CDR3 length: 14 amino acids. Germline V gives CDR1 SQVTM, CDR2 ANQGSEA. Trimming took 7 bases from V and 2 from J, leaving 17 bases between them. CDR3 nucleotides: TGCAGCGCCGTCCGGGGGCCAGGGCAAGAGACCCAGTACTTC. This gives the protein CSAVRGPGQETQYF.

This clonotype was counted many times. The chain employs TRBV5-1 and TRBJ2-7; D is uncertain. The V and J ends lost 4 bases and 4 bases respectively, with 3 bases between them. Germline V gives CDR1 SGHRS, CDR2 YFSETQ. This CDR3 region has 10 residues. The CDR3 is CASSVYEQYF. The DNA for the CDR3 is TGCGCCAGCAGCGTTTACGAGCAGTACTTC. The full variable domain, its missing parts supplied by reference TRBV5-1 and TRBJ2-7, is KAGVTQTPRYLIKTRGQQVTLSCSPISGHRSVSWYQQTPGQGLQFLFEYFSETQRNKGNFPGRFSGRQFSNSRSEMNVSTLELGDSALYLCASSVYEQYFGPGTRLTVT.

The rearrangement uses TRBV27 and TRBJ2-3, with D maybe TRBD2 (6 bases). The CDR3 is 16 residues long. The V and J ends lost 5 bases and 1 base respectively, with 16 bases between them. Germline V gives CDR1 MNHEY, CDR2 SMNVEV (reference sequence). Here the CDR3 DNA reads TGTGCCAGCAGTCCCCACGGGAGAGCGGGCACAGATACGCAGTATTTT. Its protein product is CASSPHGRAGTDTQYF.

The chain carries TRBV3-1 and TRBJ2-7; D uncertain. CDR3 length: 17 residues. Per germline, CDR1 LGHDT and CDR2 YNNKEL (reference sequence). The ends were cut back, 0 bases at V and 4 bases at J, with 19 bases in the middle. CDR3 nucleotides: TGTGCCAGCAGCCAAGAAGTCGGCCTGCGCTCGCGGTACGAGCAGTACTTC. Amino acids: CASSQEVGLRSRYEQYF.